A single sample is the source of the 14 T cell receptor beta chains below, sequenced in a study of neurological immune-mediated disorders. TCRdb recomputed calls from the 5' RACE reads with MiXCR, one row per CDR3 protein. The table includes tens of thousands of distinct CDR3 sequences, around 3.3% detected once. Sequenced sample: PBMCs. The receptors shown here come from a woman aged 45-59 years with multiple sclerosis.

At least ten counts were recorded for this clonotype. The chain uses TRBV10-3 and TRBJ2-5; the D is unclear. The CDR3 covers 15 residues. Deletions cut 4 bases from V and 2 bases from J, with 14 bases between. Germline CDR1 and CDR2: ENHRY and SYGVKD. This CDR3 reads CAISVGFGAQETQYF. The DNA of the CDR3 is TGTGCCATCAGTGTCGGGTTTGGAGCACAAGAGACCCAGTACTTC.

This clonotype was picked up many times. This chain joins TRBV29-1 and TRBJ2-3; D possibly matches TRBD1 or TRBD2 (7 bases each). CDR3 length: 14 amino acids. V lost 4 bases and J lost 9, with 20 bases in between. Germline lookup yields CDR1 SQVTM and CDR2 ANQGSEA. The CDR3 DNA reads as TGCAGCGTTGGCCCCGATTCAGGGGGAGGGACGCAGTATTTT. Residues: CSVGPDSGGGTQYF.

This clonotype was found many times. The V call is TRBV5-1, the J call TRBJ2-3, with D tentatively TRBD1 (6 bases). V dropped 1 base and J dropped 4 bases, with 13 bases sitting between them. The CDR3 has 15 residues. Germline CDR1 is SGHRS and CDR2 is YFSETQ. As DNA, the CDR3 is TGCGCCAGCAGCTTGTCAAACAGGGCCCCAGATACGCAGTATTTT. This encodes CASSLSNRAPDTQYF.

This clonotype showed up many times. This chain links TRBV12-3 or TRBV12-4 with TRBJ1-4; TRBD1 aligns across 7 bases. V gave up 9 bases and J gave up 4 bases; unmatched junction bases: 5. The CDR3 consists of 13 residues. The CDR3 sequence: CARPGQYNEKLFF. In DNA form, the CDR3 reads TGTGCCAGACCGGGACAGTATAATGAAAAACTGTTTTTT.

The table lists this clonotype with a few counts. A read error is possible here, since a much larger clone lies one base away. V and J are TRBV5-6 and TRBJ1-1, with D possibly being TRBD1 (5 bases). The germline gives CDR1 SGHDT, CDR2 YYEEEE. CDR3 length equals 14 residues. The germline V and J ends were trimmed by 2 bases and 1 base, with 9 bases remaining between them. The CDR3 reads CASSLFGGNTEAFF. CDR3 DNA: TGTGCCAGCAGCTTATTTGGGGGGAACACTGAAGCTTTCTTT. Drawing the rest from reference TRBV5-6 and TRBJ1-1, the complete variable domain is DAGVTQSPTHLIKTRGQQVTLRCSPKSGHDTVSWYQQALGQGPQFIFQYYEEEERQRGNFPDRFSGHQFPNYSSELNVNALLLGDSALYLCASSLFGGNTEAFFGQGTRLTVV.

This clonotype was picked up many times. This chain joins TRBV12-3 or TRBV12-4 and TRBJ2-1; D possibly corresponds to TRBD2 (6 bases). The length of the CDR3 is 16 residues. V was cut by 5 bases and J by 0 bases, with 14 bases left in between. Written as DNA, the CDR3 is TGTGCCAGCAGTCCCCGAGGACTAAGCTCCTACAATGAGCAGTTCTTC. Encoded protein: CASSPRGLSSYNEQFF.

J is TRBJ2-7 and V is TRBV3-1, with a weak D call TRBD2 (5 bases). The CDR3 extends over 14 amino acids. Trimming removed 1 base at V and 3 bases at J, with 10 bases between. The germline gives CDR1 LGHDT, CDR2 YNNKEL (reference sequence). For the CDR3, the DNA is TGTGCCAGCAGCCAAGGAACTAGTGTCTACGAGCAGTACTTC. It translates to CASSQGTSVYEQYF.

The table lists this clonotype with many counts. This rearrangement joins TRBV20-1 to TRBJ1-4, with D maybe TRBD1 (5 bases). The V end lost 1 base, the J end lost 8 bases, and 23 bases lay between the germline ends. The CDR3 length is 17 residues. Germline values: CDR1 DFQATT, CDR2 SNEGSKA (reference sequence). CDR3: CSARAGFQGQGREKLFF. In DNA, the CDR3 is TGCAGTGCTAGAGCCGGTTTCCAAGGGCAGGGAAGGGAAAAACTGTTTTTT.

This clonotype was recorded many times. This rearrangement joins TRBV5-1 to TRBJ2-5; D call uncertain. CDR3 length: 15 residues. From germline, CDR1 is SGHRS and CDR2 YFSETQ. V lost 4 bases and J 1 base, leaving 14 bases between the germline ends. The CDR3 reads CASSTDRQTQETQYF. In DNA form, the CDR3 reads TGCGCCAGCAGCACCGACCGCCAGACCCAAGAGACCCAGTACTTC.

This clonotype occurred a few times. Given a much more abundant clone one base away, this may be a read error. V usage is TRBV7-2 and J usage is TRBJ2-7; a weak D match, TRBD2 (7 bases). Germline V gene sequence: CDR1 SGHTA, CDR2 FQGNSA. The CDR3 sequence is 15 residues long. V was cut by 5 bases and J by 3 bases, with 17 bases left in between. The CDR3: CASSQRGGDHYEQYF. CDR3 nucleotides: TGTGCCAGCAGCCAGAGGGGGGGGGATCACTACGAGCAGTACTTC. The whole variable domain, remainder taken from reference TRBV7-2 and TRBJ2-7, is GAGVSQSPSNKVTEKGKDVELRCDPISGHTALYWYRQSLGQGLEFLIYFQGNSAPDKSGLPSDRFSAERTGGSVSTLTIQRTQQEDSAVYLCASSQRGGDHYEQYFGPGTRLTVT.

This clonotype was counted many times. V is TRBV3-1 and J is TRBJ2-5; TRBD1 agrees at 7 bases. Germline V lookup: CDR1 LGHDT, CDR2 YNNKEL (reference sequence). This CDR3 comprises 13 residues. V trimming: 3 bases; J trimming: 5 bases; junction bases outside the gene matches: 3. The CDR3 sequence: CASSQTGLETQYF. The CDR3 DNA is TGTGCCAGCAGCCAGACAGGGTTGGAGACCCAGTACTTC.

This clonotype was counted at least ten times. The V and J genes are TRBV6-1 and TRBJ1-5; D unclear. The CDR3 contains 12 residues. Germline V lookup: CDR1 MNHNS, CDR2 SASEGT. V was trimmed by 1 base and J by 3 bases, leaving 1 base between them. DNA of the CDR3: TGTGCCAGCAGTGAAGACAATCAGCCCCAGCATTTT. This translates into CASSEDNQPQHF.

This clonotype was seen many times. The chain links TRBV5-1 to TRBJ1-4, with D uncertain. V lost 4 bases, J lost 16 bases, and 23 bases lay in between. This CDR3 spans 14 amino acids. The germline V gene encodes CDR1 SGHRS and CDR2 YFSETQ. CDR3: CASSPTGSNERAFF. The DNA of the CDR3 is TGCGCCAGCAGCCCAACGGGCAGTAATGAAAGAGCGTTTTTT.

The sample holds many counts of this clonotype. The chain recombines TRBV20-1 with TRBJ2-3; 7 bases align to TRBD2. The CDR3 is 16 residues long. V lost 4 bases and J lost 1; bases outside the gene matches: 11. Germline V gene sequence: CDR1 DFQATT, CDR2 SNEGSKA (reference sequence). The CDR3 coding sequence is TGCAGTGCTATATGGGGCGGGGGTAGGGGCACAGATACGCAGTATTTT. Translated: CSAIWGGGRGTDTQYF.